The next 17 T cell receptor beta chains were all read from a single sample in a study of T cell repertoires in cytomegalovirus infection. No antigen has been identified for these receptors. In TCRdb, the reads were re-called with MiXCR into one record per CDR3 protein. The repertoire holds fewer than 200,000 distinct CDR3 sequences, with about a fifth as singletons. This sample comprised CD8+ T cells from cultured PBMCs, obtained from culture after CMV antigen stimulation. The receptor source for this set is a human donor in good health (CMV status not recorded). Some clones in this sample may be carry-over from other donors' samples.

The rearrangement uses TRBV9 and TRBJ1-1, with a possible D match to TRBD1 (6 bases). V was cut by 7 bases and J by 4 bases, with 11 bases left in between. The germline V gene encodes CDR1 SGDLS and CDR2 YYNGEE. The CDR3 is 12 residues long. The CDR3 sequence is CASGGAVTEAFF. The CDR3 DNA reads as TGTGCCAGCGGGGGGGCGGTCACTGAAGCTTTCTTT. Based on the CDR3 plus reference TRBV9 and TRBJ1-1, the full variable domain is DSGVTQTPKHLITATGQRVTLRCSPRSGDLSVYWYQQSLDQGLQFLIQYYNGEERAKGNILERFSAQQFPDLHSELNLSSLELGDSALYFCASGGAVTEAFFGQGTRLTVV.

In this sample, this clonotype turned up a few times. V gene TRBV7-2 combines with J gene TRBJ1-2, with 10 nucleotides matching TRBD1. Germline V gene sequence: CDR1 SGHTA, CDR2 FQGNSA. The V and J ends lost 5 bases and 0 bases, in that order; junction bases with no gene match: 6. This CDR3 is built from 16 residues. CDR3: CASSKDRGHSNYGYTF. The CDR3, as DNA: TGTGCCAGCAGCAAAGACAGGGGGCACTCTAACTATGGCTACACCTTC.

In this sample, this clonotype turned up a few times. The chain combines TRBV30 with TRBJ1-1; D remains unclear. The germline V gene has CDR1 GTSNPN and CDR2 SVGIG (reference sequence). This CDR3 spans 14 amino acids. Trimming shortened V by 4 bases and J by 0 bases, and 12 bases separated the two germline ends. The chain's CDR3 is CAWIPDGMNTEAFF. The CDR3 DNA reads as TGTGCCTGGATACCGGACGGCATGAACACTGAAGCTTTCTTT.

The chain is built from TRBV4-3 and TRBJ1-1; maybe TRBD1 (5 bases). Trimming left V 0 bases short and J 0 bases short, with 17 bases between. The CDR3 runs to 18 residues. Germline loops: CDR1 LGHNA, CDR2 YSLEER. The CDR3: CASSQEGREGFMNTEAFF. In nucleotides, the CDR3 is TGCGCCAGCAGCCAAGAAGGCAGGGAAGGATTCATGAACACTGAAGCTTTCTTT.

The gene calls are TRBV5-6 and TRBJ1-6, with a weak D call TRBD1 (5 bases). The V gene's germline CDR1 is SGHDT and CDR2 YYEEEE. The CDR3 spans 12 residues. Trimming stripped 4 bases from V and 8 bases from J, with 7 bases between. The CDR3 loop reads CASSQGHSPLHF. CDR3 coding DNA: TGTGCCAGCAGCCAGGGACATTCACCCCTCCACTTT.

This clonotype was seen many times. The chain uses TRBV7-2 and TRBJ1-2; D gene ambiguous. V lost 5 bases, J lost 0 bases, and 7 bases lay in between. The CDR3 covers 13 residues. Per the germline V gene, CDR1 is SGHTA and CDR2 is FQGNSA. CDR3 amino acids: CASSPSANYGYTF. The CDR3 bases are TGTGCCAGCAGCCCCTCAGCTAACTATGGCTACACCTTC.

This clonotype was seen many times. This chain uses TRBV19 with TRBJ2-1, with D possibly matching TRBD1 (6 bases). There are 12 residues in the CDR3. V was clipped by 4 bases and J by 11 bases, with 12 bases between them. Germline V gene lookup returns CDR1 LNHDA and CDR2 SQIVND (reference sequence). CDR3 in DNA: TGTGCCAGTAGTACTCCGGGACACCAGCAGTTCTTC. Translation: CASSTPGHQQFF. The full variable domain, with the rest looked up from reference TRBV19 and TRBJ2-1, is DGGITQSPKYLFRKEGQNVTLSCEQNLNHDAMYWYRQDPGQGLRLIYYSQIVNDFQKGDIAEGYSVSREKKESFPLTVTSAQKNPTAFYLCASSTPGHQQFFGPGTRLTVL.

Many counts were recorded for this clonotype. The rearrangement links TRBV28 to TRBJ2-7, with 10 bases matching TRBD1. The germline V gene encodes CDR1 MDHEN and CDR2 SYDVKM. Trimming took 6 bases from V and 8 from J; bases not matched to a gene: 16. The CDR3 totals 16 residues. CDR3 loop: CASSQIARDRGKKQYF. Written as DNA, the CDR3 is TGTGCCAGCAGCCAGATCGCCCGGGACAGGGGAAAAAAGCAGTACTTC.

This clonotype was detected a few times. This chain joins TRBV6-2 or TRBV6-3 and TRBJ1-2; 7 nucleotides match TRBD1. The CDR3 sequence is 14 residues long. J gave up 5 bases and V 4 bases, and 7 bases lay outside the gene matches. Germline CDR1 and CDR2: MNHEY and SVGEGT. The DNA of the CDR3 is TGTGCCAGCAGTTCTAAGGGACAGAAGTATGGCTACACCTTC. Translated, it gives CASSSKGQKYGYTF.

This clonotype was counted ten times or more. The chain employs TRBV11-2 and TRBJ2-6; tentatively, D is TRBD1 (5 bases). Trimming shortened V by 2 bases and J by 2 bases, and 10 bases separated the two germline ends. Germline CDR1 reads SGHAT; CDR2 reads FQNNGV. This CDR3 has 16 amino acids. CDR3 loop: CASSLIREPGANVLTF. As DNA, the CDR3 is TGTGCCAGCAGCTTAATCAGGGAACCTGGGGCCAACGTCCTGACTTTC.

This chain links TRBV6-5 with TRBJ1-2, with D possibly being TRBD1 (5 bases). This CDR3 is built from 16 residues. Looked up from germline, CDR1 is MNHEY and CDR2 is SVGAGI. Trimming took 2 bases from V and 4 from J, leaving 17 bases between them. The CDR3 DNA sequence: TGTGCCAGCAGTTACGGGGCGACGGGGACGGTCTATGGCTACACCTTC. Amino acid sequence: CASSYGATGTVYGYTF.

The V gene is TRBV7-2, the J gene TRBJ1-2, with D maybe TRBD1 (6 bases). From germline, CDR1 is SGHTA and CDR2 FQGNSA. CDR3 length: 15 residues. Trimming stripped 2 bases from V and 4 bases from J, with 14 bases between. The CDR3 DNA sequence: TGTGCCAGCAGCTTACCCCACAGGGCGCGCTATGGCTACACCTTC. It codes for CASSLPHRARYGYTF.

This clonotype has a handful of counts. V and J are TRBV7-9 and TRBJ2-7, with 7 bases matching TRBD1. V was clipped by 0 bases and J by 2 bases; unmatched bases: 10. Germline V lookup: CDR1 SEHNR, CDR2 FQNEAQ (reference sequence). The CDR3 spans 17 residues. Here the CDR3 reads CASSLAGRQGVTYEQYF. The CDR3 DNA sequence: TGTGCCAGCAGCTTAGCGGGTCGACAGGGTGTAACCTACGAGCAGTACTTC.

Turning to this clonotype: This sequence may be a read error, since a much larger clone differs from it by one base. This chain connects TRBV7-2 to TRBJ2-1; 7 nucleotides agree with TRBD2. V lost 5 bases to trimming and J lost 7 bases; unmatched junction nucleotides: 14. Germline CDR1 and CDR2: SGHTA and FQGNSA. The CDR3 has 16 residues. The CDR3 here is CASSKRAGEVLNEQFF. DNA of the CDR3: TGTGCCAGCAGCAAAAGGGCGGGAGAGGTTCTTAATGAGCAGTTCTTC.

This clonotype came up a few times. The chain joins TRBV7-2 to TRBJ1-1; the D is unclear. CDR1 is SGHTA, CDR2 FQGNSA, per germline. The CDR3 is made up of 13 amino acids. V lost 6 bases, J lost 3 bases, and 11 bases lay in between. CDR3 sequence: CASSDRLDTEAFF. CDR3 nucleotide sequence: TGTGCCAGCAGTGACCGGTTAGACACTGAAGCTTTCTTT.

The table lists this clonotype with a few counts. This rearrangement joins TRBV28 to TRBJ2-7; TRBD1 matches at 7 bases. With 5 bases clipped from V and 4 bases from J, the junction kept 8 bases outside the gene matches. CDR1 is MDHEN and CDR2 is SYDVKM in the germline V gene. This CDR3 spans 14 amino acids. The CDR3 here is CASSLLRDSYEQYF. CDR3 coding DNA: TGTGCCAGCAGTCTCCTTCGGGACAGTTACGAGCAGTACTTC.

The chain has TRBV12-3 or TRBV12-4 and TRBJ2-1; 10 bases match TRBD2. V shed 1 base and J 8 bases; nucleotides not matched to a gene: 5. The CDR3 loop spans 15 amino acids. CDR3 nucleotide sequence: TGTGCCAGCAGTTTAGTAGCGGGGGGCATGGATGAGCAGTTCTTC. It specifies CASSLVAGGMDEQFF.